This TCR beta chain was documented in a study of shared T cell receptors in the human thymus. The V gene's germline CDR1 is SGHRS and CDR2 YFSETQ. V shed 0 bases, J shed 5 bases, and the junction held 1 base outside the gene matches. This CDR3 comprises 15 residues. The protocol was immunoSEQ multiplex PCR, while the TCRdb copy is restricted to in-frame clones and leaves out a portion. The sample consists of about 660,000 clones, approximately 88% of them appearing once. This clone was picked up a small number of times. Another study also made use of these data, one on human thymus T cells. From that second work: Surgeons resected thymus tissue during corrective heart surgery. It looked as if thymic and blood repertoires used V and J genes in a biased way. As related research reported, thymic repertoires overlapped highly among unrelated individuals.

The rearrangement uses TRBV5-1 and TRBJ2-1; 11 bases agree with TRBD2. This receptor was obtained from a boy younger than two with a congenital heart defect. The specimen sequenced was thymocytes. The CDR3 bases are TGCGCCAGCAGCTTGGGACTAGCGGGGCACAATGAGCAGTTCTTC. Amino acids: CASSLGLAGHNEQFF.